This T cell receptor beta chain is from a study of technical replicates of blood from a handful of donors. Germline V lookup: CDR1 MDHEN, CDR2 SYDVKM. J gave up 6 bases and V 3 bases, and 11 bases lay outside the gene matches. This CDR3 spans 16 amino acids. Profiling relied on immunoSEQ multiplex PCR, and the TCRdb table lists in-frame clones only, not all of them. The data hold about 75,000 clones, with around 97% observed a single time. Source material: T cells isolated from PBMCs. This chain uses TRBV28 with TRBJ1-5; TRBD1 matches at 7 bases. The TCR sequence derives from a human donor in good health. The CDR3 spells CASSLGGGGGRQPQHF. The CDR3 nucleotides are TGTGCCAGCAGTTTGGGTGGAGGGGGCGGTCGTCAGCCCCAGCATTTT.